The 21 T cell receptor beta chains listed next were all sequenced from one sample in a study of untreated major depressive disorder. Sequenced by immunoSEQ multiplex PCR; TCRdb stores in-frame clones only, minus some. Of about 20,000 clones in the sample, 80% to 90% were seen once. The sample consisted of CD4+ T cells from PBMCs. The receptors here all came from a woman in her twenties or thirties in good health.

V and J are TRBV7-8 and TRBJ1-2, with 8 bases lining up with TRBD1. With V trimmed by 5 bases and J by 7 bases, 6 bases remained unmatched. This CDR3 has 13 residues. The germline V gene has CDR1 SGHVS and CDR2 FQNEAQ. The CDR3 DNA is TGTGCCAGCAGCCGACAGGGGAAGGCTGGCTACACCTTC. As protein: CASSRQGKAGYTF.

The chain has TRBV18 and TRBJ2-5, with D possibly being TRBD1 (6 bases). CDR3 length: 13 residues. CDR1 and CDR2 from the germline V gene are KGHSH and LQKENI. Trimming shortened V by 3 bases and J by 2 bases, and 7 bases separated the two germline ends. The CDR3 nucleotides are TGTGCCAGCTCACCCAGGGGTCAAGAGACCCAGTACTTC. This codes for CASSPRGQETQYF.

The rearrangement uses TRBV7-2 and TRBJ1-5; D not certain. Deletions cut 3 bases from V and 5 bases from J, with 8 bases between. The length of the CDR3 is 13 residues. CDR1 and CDR2 (germline): SGHTA, FQGNSA. CDR3 nucleotides: TGTGCCAGCAGCTTCCGATACGATCAGCCCCAGCATTTT. Translating gives CASSFRYDQPQHF.

This clone has just one count. The gene calls are TRBV29-1 and TRBJ1-5; D perhaps matches TRBD1 (6 bases). The V and J ends lost 5 bases and 3 bases respectively, with 11 bases between them. Germline assignment: CDR1 SQVTM and CDR2 ANQGSEA. This CDR3 region has 13 residues. CDR3 nucleotide sequence: TGCAGCGTTCGGGACAACTACAATCAGCCCCAGCATTTT. Translating gives CSVRDNYNQPQHF.

This clone was observed a single time. The chain couples TRBV27 to TRBJ1-2, with D maybe TRBD1 (6 bases). Germline CDR1 and CDR2: MNHEY and SMNVEV (reference sequence). The CDR3 consists of 13 residues. V dropped 0 bases and J dropped 5 bases, with 7 bases sitting between them. CDR3 region: CASSLSRGYGYTF. The CDR3 DNA follows: TGTGCCAGCAGTTTATCAAGGGGGTATGGCTACACCTTC.

This clone was recorded once. The gene calls are TRBV14 and TRBJ2-2; 7 bases agree with TRBD2. Germline assignment: CDR1 SGHDN and CDR2 FVKESK. The CDR3 length is 17 residues. V lost 3 bases to trimming and J lost 6 bases; unmatched junction nucleotides: 13. In DNA form, the CDR3 reads TGTGCCAGCAGCCACAGGAAGGGAGGGTTTTCGGCCGGGGAGCTGTTTTTT. This encodes CASSHRKGGFSAGELFF.

J is TRBJ1-5 and V is TRBV5-5; D is perhaps TRBD1 (6 bases). Germline V gives CDR1 SGHKS, CDR2 YYEKEE (reference sequence). The CDR3 spans 17 residues. V was cut by 5 bases and J by 3 bases, with 21 bases left in between. CDR3 nucleotides: TGTGCCAGCAGACAGGGCCCAAGTACAGCCACCAATCAGCCCCAGCATTTT. This encodes CASRQGPSTATNQPQHF.

This clone was counted once. The J gene is TRBJ2-7, the V gene TRBV27; TRBD1 aligns across 9 bases. The CDR3 has 14 amino acids. The V segment lost 6 bases and the J segment 3 bases; nucleotides outside the gene matches: 6. Germline-derived CDR1 and CDR2 are MNHEY and SMNVEV (reference sequence). For the CDR3, the DNA is TGTGCCAGCAGCTCAACAGGGGGCCTCTACGAGCAGTACTTC. Encoded protein: CASSSTGGLYEQYF.

The chain joins TRBV7-2 to TRBJ1-2; TRBD1 is a possible D gene (6 bases). Germline lookup yields CDR1 SGHTA and CDR2 FQGNSA. The CDR3 is 15 residues long. V lost 2 bases and J 3 bases, leaving 13 bases between the germline ends. CDR3 in amino acids: CASSLSTGNYYGYTF. The CDR3 nucleotides read TGTGCCAGCAGCTTATCGACAGGAAACTACTATGGCTACACCTTC.

DNA of the CDR3: TGTGCCAGCAGTATAACAGGGCTTCCCAAAAACATTCAGTACTTC. The encoded protein is CASSITGLPKNIQYF. V and J are TRBV27 and TRBJ2-4, with a possible D match to TRBD1 (6 bases). V shed 5 bases and J shed 2 bases, with 13 bases lying between them. The CDR3 contains 15 residues. CDR1 and CDR2 from the germline V gene are MNHEY and SMNVEV (reference sequence).

The count of this clone is one. The rearrangement uses TRBV4-2 and TRBJ2-7; 8 bases line up with TRBD1. The CDR3 length is 14 residues. V trimming: 3 bases; J trimming: 0 bases; junction bases outside the gene matches: 1. Looked up from germline, CDR1 is LGHNA and CDR2 is YNFKEQ. CDR3 DNA: TGTGCCAGCAGCCACGGACAGGGCTCCTACGAGCAGTACTTC. Amino acid sequence: CASSHGQGSYEQYF.

This chain links TRBV2 with TRBJ1-1; no firm D call. In germline, CDR1 is SNHLY, CDR2 FYNNEI. The V end was cut by 7 bases, the J end by 1 base, with 16 bases between. The CDR3 totals 15 residues. Written as DNA, the CDR3 is TGTGCCAGCACGGGAAGGGTGGTATCGAACACTGAAGCTTTCTTT. Translating gives CASTGRVVSNTEAFF. The whole variable domain, filled in from reference TRBV2 and TRBJ1-1, reads EPEVTQTPSHQVTQMGQEVILRCVPISNHLYFYWYRQILGQKVEFLVSFYNNEISEKSEIFDDQFSVERPDGSNFTLKIRSTKLEDSAMYFCASTGRVVSNTEAFFGQGTRLTVV.

This chain links TRBV6-6 with TRBJ2-3, with a tentative D call TRBD1 (6 bases). V shed 0 bases and J shed 4 bases, with 11 bases lying between them. The CDR3 contains 15 residues. Germline V CDR1 and CDR2: MNHNY, SVGAGI (reference sequence). The CDR3 sequence: CASSYSQGRADTQYF. CDR3 nucleotide sequence: TGTGCCAGCAGTTACTCGCAGGGGCGGGCAGATACGCAGTATTTT.

Only one count was recorded for this clone. This chain's CDR3 is CASSLALDGYTF. The CDR3 DNA follows: TGTGCCAGCAGCTTAGCGCTAGATGGCTACACCTTC. The V call is TRBV7-2, the J call TRBJ1-2; D remains unclear. The CDR3 totals 12 residues. In germline, CDR1 is SGHTA, CDR2 FQGNSA. The V gene lost 0 bases and the J gene lost 6 bases, with 5 bases spanning the gap.

J is TRBJ1-1 and V is TRBV5-4; 9 bases line up with TRBD1. Germline CDR1 reads SGHNT; CDR2 reads YYREEE (reference sequence). The CDR3 loop spans 16 amino acids. Losses at the gene ends were 0 bases for V and 4 bases for J; bases not matched to a gene: 7. The CDR3 protein is CASSLGPGQGGTEAFF. The DNA of the CDR3 is TGTGCCAGCAGCTTGGGGCCGGGACAGGGAGGCACTGAAGCTTTCTTT.

This clone was seen a single time. The chain combines TRBV7-9 with TRBJ1-6, with TRBD1 matching over 10 bases. The CDR3 loop spans 16 amino acids. V was clipped by 7 bases and J by 6 bases; unmatched bases: 9. The germline CDR1 and CDR2 sequences are SEHNR and FQNEAQ (reference sequence). The DNA for the CDR3 is TGTGCCAGCATGCCCCGGGACAGGGGCGGTAATTCACCCCTCCACTTT. Translation gives CASMPRDRGGNSPLHF.

The chain combines TRBV30 with TRBJ2-5, with TRBD2 as a possible D gene (6 bases). Per the germline V gene, CDR1 is GTSNPN and CDR2 is SVGIG (reference sequence). Trimming took 3 bases from V and 7 from J, leaving 12 bases between them. The length of the CDR3 is 12 residues. CDR3 in amino acids: CAWRTGAGTQYF. As DNA, the CDR3 is TGTGCCTGGAGGACTGGAGCGGGGACCCAGTACTTC.

The CDR3 sequence: CASSISTSQSAYEQYF. CDR3 sequence (DNA): TGTGCCAGTAGCATAAGTACTTCCCAAAGCGCCTACGAGCAGTACTTC. This rearrangement joins TRBV19 to TRBJ2-7; D unclear. V shed 6 bases and J shed 2 bases, with 20 bases lying between them. Germline CDR1 is LNHDA and CDR2 is SQIVND (reference sequence). This CDR3 is 16 amino acids long.

The rearrangement joins TRBV7-9 to TRBJ2-5; TRBD1 matches at 8 bases. CDR3 length: 12 residues. V trimming: 5 bases; J trimming: 13 bases; junction bases outside the gene matches: 9. Germline CDR1 reads SEHNR; CDR2 reads FQNEAQ (reference sequence). In DNA form, the CDR3 reads TGTGCCAGCAGCCCGGTGACAGGGGTTTCGTACTTC. Its protein is CASSPVTGVSYF.

J is TRBJ1-5 and V is TRBV19; D gene unclear. V was clipped by 1 base and J by 3 bases, with 4 bases between them. This CDR3 comprises 13 residues. Per germline, CDR1 LNHDA and CDR2 SQIVND (reference sequence). The CDR3 bases are TGTGCCAGTAGTATAGTGACCAATCAGCCCCAGCATTTT. As protein: CASSIVTNQPQHF.

The chain recombines TRBV25-1 with TRBJ1-2; D unresolved. The germline gives CDR1 MGHDK, CDR2 SYGVNS. V lost 2 bases and J 6 bases, leaving 7 bases between the germline ends. The CDR3 is 12 residues long. CDR3 bases: TGTGCCAGCAGTGAACAGGTCCATGGCTACACCTTC. Protein sequence: CASSEQVHGYTF.